Below are 9 T cell receptor beta chains sequenced from a single sample in a study of PD-L1 blockade in urothelial cancer. Time point described: peripheral blood 6 weeks after treatment start. Clones were sequenced by immunoSEQ multiplex PCR, and TCRdb holds only the in-frame ones, with some missing. The table has 35,000 or so clones, approximately 88% seen once. Sequencing used PBMCs, obtained around atezolizumab (anti-PD-L1) treatment. These receptors were taken from a man in his forties with urothelial cancer.

The CDR3 sequence is CASSPLVGEPGNTEAFF. CDR3 in DNA: TGTGCCAGCAGCCCCCTAGTAGGAGAGCCCGGGAACACTGAAGCTTTCTTT. The chain has TRBV7-9 and TRBJ1-1; no reliable D call. CDR3 length equals 17 residues. V was shortened by 5 bases and J by 1 base, with 20 bases between the two germline ends. CDR1 is SEHNR and CDR2 is FQNEAQ in the germline V gene (reference sequence). The whole variable domain, filled in from reference TRBV7-9 and TRBJ1-1, reads DTGVSQNPRHKITKRGQNVTFRCDPISEHNRLYWYRQTLGQGPEFLTYFQNEAQLEKSRLLSDRFSAERPKGSFSTLEIQRTEQGDSAMYLCASSPLVGEPGNTEAFFGQGTRLTVV.

This clone is a singleton in its sample. The same CDR3 is also encoded by other DNA sequences in this sample. The rearrangement joins TRBV2 to TRBJ1-1, with D perhaps matching TRBD1 (6 bases). The CDR3 is made up of 14 amino acids. The V and J ends lost 4 bases and 0 bases respectively, with 9 bases between them. Germline loops: CDR1 SNHLY, CDR2 FYNNEI. The CDR3 nucleotides read TGTGCCAGCAGTGTACAGGGACTGAACACTGAAGCTTTCTTT. Protein product: CASSVQGLNTEAFF.

This clone was counted a few times. The chain has TRBV15 and TRBJ2-1, with 7 bases identical to TRBD1. This CDR3 contains 13 residues. V dropped 3 bases and J dropped 15; count of bases not matched to a gene: 11. CDR1 and CDR2 from the germline V gene are LNHNV and YYDKDF (reference sequence). The CDR3, as DNA: TGTGCCACCAGCAGGGGAACCGGGACAGTCTTGTTCTTC. This translates into CATSRGTGTVLFF.

This chain connects TRBV14 to TRBJ2-7, with D possibly TRBD1 on 6 matching bases. Trimming shortened V by 1 base and J by 3 bases, and 13 bases separated the two germline ends. The CDR3 is 15 amino acids. The germline V gene encodes CDR1 SGHDN and CDR2 FVKESK. The chain's CDR3 is CASSQGLDSYYEQYF. CDR3 DNA: TGTGCCAGCAGCCAAGGCTTGGACAGCTACTACGAGCAGTACTTC. The variable domain in full, completed from reference TRBV14 and TRBJ2-7, reads EAGVTQFPSHSVIEKGQTVTLRCDPISGHDNLYWYRRVMGKEIKFLLHFVKESKQDESGMPNNRFLAERTGGTYSTLKVQPAELEDSGVYFCASSQGLDSYYEQYFGPGTRLTVT.

The CDR3 DNA follows: TGCGCCAGCAGCTTGGTTACCGGGACAGGGAACAATGAGCAGTTCTTC. Protein: CASSLVTGTGNNEQFF. The chain uses TRBV5-1 and TRBJ2-1, with 9 bases aligning to TRBD1. J gave up 5 bases and V 0 bases, and 6 bases lay outside the gene matches. This CDR3 spans 16 amino acids. The germline gives CDR1 SGHRS, CDR2 YFSETQ.

The chain has TRBV5-1 and TRBJ1-1, with TRBD1 matching 7 bases. The junction had 5 bases not matched to a gene; V was cut back by 4 bases and J by 2 bases. The CDR3 runs to 14 residues. The V gene's germline CDR1 is SGHRS and CDR2 YFSETQ. The chain's CDR3 is CASSRDRVNTEAFF. CDR3 DNA: TGCGCCAGCAGCCGCGACAGGGTAAACACTGAAGCTTTCTTT.

This chain connects TRBV4-1 to TRBJ2-7, with TRBD1 matching over 9 bases. With V trimmed by 0 bases and J by 2 bases, 2 bases remained unmatched. The CDR3 runs 15 residues. The germline V gene has CDR1 MGHRA and CDR2 YSYEKL. The CDR3 loop reads CASSQDGQGTYEQYF. The CDR3 DNA reads as TGCGCCAGCAGCCAAGACGGACAGGGGACCTACGAGCAGTACTTC.

The chain has TRBV2 and TRBJ2-3; 10 nucleotides match TRBD2. The germline V gene encodes CDR1 SNHLY and CDR2 FYNNEI. The CDR3 runs to 15 residues. Losses at the gene ends were 9 bases for V and 1 base for J; bases not matched to a gene: 7. CDR3 sequence: CARKGLAARTDTQYF. The CDR3 DNA reads TGTGCCAGAAAAGGACTAGCGGCTCGCACAGATACGCAGTATTTT.

The chain couples TRBV2 to TRBJ2-7; TRBD1 aligns across 11 bases. CDR3 size: 14 residues. With 6 bases clipped from V and 4 bases from J, the junction kept 5 bases outside the gene matches. From germline, CDR1 is SNHLY and CDR2 FYNNEI. Written as DNA, the CDR3 is TGTGCCAGCAGGGACAGGGGGCGTGTGTACGAGCAGTACTTC. Translating gives CASRDRGRVYEQYF.